This T cell receptor beta chain appears in the sequencing data of a study of PD-1 blockade in mismatch repair-deficient tumors (dated by TCRdb to 2016 to 2017). Background on the whole study: The trial enrolled roughly 83 consecutive patients with under 15 mismatch repair-deficient cancer types between late 2013 and September 2016, all previously treated and progressing. Tumor-associated T cell clones were tracked in the peripheral blood of patients responding to PD-1 blockade by deep sequencing of TCR CDR3 regions. Beyond this particular receptor, the publication reports: Tumor-resident clones, often undetectable in blood before treatment, expanded rapidly after pembrolizumab and then contracted, generally before radiologic responses.

Mismatch repair deficiency was established in every enrolled patient by polymerase chain reaction or immunohistochemistry. TCR sequencing was carried out for three patients who responded to pembrolizumab therapy. The phase II trial prospectively tested pembrolizumab PD-1 blockade in advanced mismatch repair-deficient cancers regardless of tissue of origin. Serial peripheral blood T cell samples were collected before and at multiple times after starting PD-1 blockade. Blood sampling times were reported as weeks after the first pembrolizumab dose. The library was produced with the immunoSEQ multiplex PCR assay. TCRdb stores this immuneACCESS table with in-frame sequences only. Part of the clones is absent; in the studies checked, under half of the shortfall reflects unresolved V genes, and no reason is known for the rest. The sample contains more than 85,000 clones, approximately 83% of them found a single time. The ten largest clonotypes hold 6.3% of the sample.

Comments on this clone: No cognate antigen has been identified for it. Base qualities are not recorded, but no much larger clone differs from it by a single base.

The CDR3 sequence holds 13 residues, the cysteine and phenylalanine included. The DNA shown is the 39-base CDR3, in frame from base 1. The germline V gene encodes CDR1 MNHEY and CDR2 SVGAGI. At the junction V is shortened by 0 bases and J by 6 bases, with 9 bases in between. Specimen: peripheral blood, collected 30 to 36 weeks after starting pembrolizumab. The sequence was collected from an adult with mismatch repair-deficient cancer. The chain couples TRBV6-5 to TRBJ2-7; the D match is possibly TRBD1 or TRBD2, with 5 bases aligned in each. The nucleotide sequence reads TGTGCCAGCAGTTACTCTCGGGGCCTCGAGCAGTACTTC. Its protein reads: CASSYSRGLEQYF.